This TCR beta chain was observed in a study of T-cell reconstitution after alpha-beta-depleted transplantation in children. During its preparation, the TCRbeta library received unique molecular identifiers. TCRdb fed the PCR reads into MiXCR, producing one record per CDR3 protein. The sample yields hundreds of thousands of distinct CDR3 sequences, approximately 10% seen once. This clonotype was picked up a small number of times. No antigen is known for it. Study-wide results and limits: T-cell counts and diversity at one year following transplant were attributed mainly to newly produced T cells. Day-60 TCRbeta diversity that was high in some patients was derived from surviving recipient T cells and thymic progenitors. Approximately two months post-transplant, alpha-beta T cells reportedly originated from several hundred expanded graft clones.

Sequencing was performed on PBMCs, taken before TCRalphabeta/CD19-depleted stem cell transplant. The TCR was taken from a child aged 2-9 years with inherited bone marrow failure, due to receive a stem cell transplant.

CDR3 nucleotide sequence: TGCAGCGTTGAAGATTTAGGGACAGGGGGAAATCAGCCCCAGCATTTT. It is translated as CSVEDLGTGGNQPQHF. The chain uses TRBV29-1 and TRBJ1-5, with 11 bases matching TRBD1. The V and J ends lost 0 bases and 4 bases, in that order; junction bases with no gene match: 5. This CDR3 contains 16 residues. The V gene's germline CDR1 is SQVTM and CDR2 ANQGSEA.